A selection of T cell receptor beta chains follows, all from one sample in a study of CD8+ T cells in alopecia areata. TCRdb's copy holds only in-frame clones and misses some; the assay was immunoSEQ multiplex PCR. This table has some 100,000 clones, just under 60% appearing once. Specimen: CD8+ T cells sorted from blood, collected at approximately week 60, from a patient treated with tofacitinib. All receptors come from a human donor with alopecia areata. Each CDR3 is given with its conserved first and last residue.

>TRBJ2-1|TRBV19
CASSSKTESSYNEQFF
>TRBJ1-2|TRBV5-8
CASFVWSGYTF
>TRBJ2-7|TRBV19
CASSLLSGGAYEQYF
>TRBJ1-5|TRBV23-1
CARRQGPWGQPQHF
>TRBJ2-1|TRBV12-5
CASGLVLSGNEQFF
>TRBJ1-5|TRBV4-2
CASSSILPLGGNQPQHF
>TRBJ2-7|TRBV4-1
CASSQSSGPTSSYEQYF
>TRBJ2-7|TRBV15
CATSRVGGSYEQYF
>TRBJ1-5|TRBV19
CASSWGPYSNQPQHF
>TRBJ2-6|TRBV7-9
CASSLGSEPGSGANVLTF
>.|TRBV5-1
CASSLTYEQYF
>TRBJ2-7|TRBV19
CASSIVQGMYEQYF
>TRBJ2-1|TRBV5-6
CASSWASEQFF
>TRBJ2-1|TRBV30
CAWSFGLGPYNEQFF
>TRBJ2-7|TRBV5-1
CASSYGAGPGYEQYF
>TRBJ2-2|TRBV29-1
CSVGGLGTGNTGELFF
>TRBJ2-7|TRBV2
CASNTGWTRLHEQYF
>TRBJ1-1|TRBV6-6
CASSHGGSETEAFF
>TRBJ2-6|TRBV7-9
CASSLVIGANVLTF
>TRBJ2-3|TRBV30
CAWSYGASGTDTQYF
>TRBJ1-4|TRBV13
CASSRRQVLTNEKLFF
>TRBJ2-2|TRBV11-2
CASLSGGADTGELFF
>TRBJ1-4|TRBV11-3
CASSSPEEENSTNEKLFF
>TRBJ1-1|TRBV4-1
CASTRSRDLGSEAFF
>TRBJ2-3|TRBV2
CAILRASGTQYF
>TRBJ1-2|TRBV29-1
CSVEGDNQGDYGYTF
>TRBJ2-7|TRBV7-6
CASSQDAGQESSYEQYF
>TRBJ2-1|TRBV2
CASSSRERAGYNEQFF
>TRBJ2-2|TRBV19
CASSMGGELFF
>TRBJ2-2|TRBV6-5
CASSGTGDTGELFF
>TRBJ1-2|TRBV29-1
CSAKPPGNYGYTF
>TRBJ2-7|TRBV4-1
CASSQPPAGTYEQYF
>TRBJ2-1|TRBV7-9
CASSISNNEQFF
>TRBJ2-5|TRBV7-9
CASSSTGQIQETQYF
>TRBJ2-4|TRBV2
CASIRGENIQYF
>TRBJ1-2|TRBV5-6
CASSLEDYGYTF
>TRBJ1-1|TRBV30
CAWGRGPSTEAFF
>TRBJ2-1|TRBV30
CAWSVRAYNEQFF
>TRBJ2-7|TRBV14
CASSQDRGTYEQYF
>TRBJ1-5|TRBV4-2
CASSQEEGMSNQPQHF
>TRBJ1-6|TRBV9
CASSGVQPGQGRDSPLHF
>TRBJ1-5|TRBV27
CASSLDRSYQPQHF
>TRBJ1-2|TRBV6-4
CASSDSWTTKDYGYTF
>TRBJ1-5|TRBV10-3
CAISESESSWQPQHF
>TRBJ2-1|TRBV7-2
CASSLARGPPYNEQFF
>TRBJ2-1|TRBV5-6
CASSGTSVSYNEQFF
>TRBJ2-1|TRBV11-2
CASSPHPGYNEQFF
>TRBJ2-7|TRBV15
CATSQGQGGYEQYF
>TRBJ1-2|TRBV15
CATSSPDRLSGYTF
>TRBJ1-2|TRBV6-5
CASSYGQGLYGYTF
>TRBJ2-6|TRBV11-1
CASSLDQGPYPGANVLTF
>TRBJ2-7|TRBV6-1
CASSEASGTAYEQYF
>TRBJ2-2|TRBV9
CASQQGGTGELFF
>TRBJ1-5|TRBV27
CASSFRGSQPQHF
>TRBJ1-4|TRBV7-2
CASSSSGNLNEKLFF
>TRBJ2-5|TRBV19
CASSIRGEKETQYF
>TRBJ1-5|TRBV27
CASSIGQGGQPQHF
>TRBJ1-6|TRBV30
CAWSTSRSPLHF
>TRBJ1-4|TRBV4-1
CASSRAGATTNEKLFF
>TRBJ2-3|TRBV11-2
CASSFGTTSTDTQYF